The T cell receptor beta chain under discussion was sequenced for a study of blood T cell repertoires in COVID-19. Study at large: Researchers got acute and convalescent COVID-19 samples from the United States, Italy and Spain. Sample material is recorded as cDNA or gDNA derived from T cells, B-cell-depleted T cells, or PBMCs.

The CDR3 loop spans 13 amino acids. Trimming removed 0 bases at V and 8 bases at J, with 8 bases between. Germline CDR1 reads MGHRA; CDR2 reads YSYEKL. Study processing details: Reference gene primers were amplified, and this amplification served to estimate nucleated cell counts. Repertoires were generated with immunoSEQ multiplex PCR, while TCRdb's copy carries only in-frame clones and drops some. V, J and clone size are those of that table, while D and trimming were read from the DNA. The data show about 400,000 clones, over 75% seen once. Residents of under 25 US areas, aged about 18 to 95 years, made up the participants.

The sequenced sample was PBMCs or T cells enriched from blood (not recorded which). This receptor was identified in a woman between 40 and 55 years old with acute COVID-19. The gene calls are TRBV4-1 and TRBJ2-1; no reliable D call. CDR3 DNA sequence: TGCGCCAGCAGCCAAGAAATTGGCCATGAGCAGTTCTTC. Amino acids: CASSQEIGHEQFF.